This T cell receptor (beta chain) derives from a study of somatic mutations in cytotoxic T cells in rheumatoid arthritis. Germline V gives CDR1 SGHAT, CDR2 FQNNGV. The CDR3 covers 19 residues. Trimming removed 4 bases from V and 10 bases from J; junction bases left unmatched: 18. Profiling relied on immunoSEQ multiplex PCR, and the TCRdb table lists in-frame clones only, not all of them. The data hold roughly 13,000 clones, with 60% to 85% observed a single time. The sample was CD8+ T cells sorted from blood. V is TRBV11-2 and J is TRBJ2-1; TRBD2 matches 14 bases. The origin of this receptor is an adult with rheumatoid arthritis. CDR3 loop: CASSSSYGLAGGARGEQFF. DNA for the CDR3: TGTGCCAGCAGCTCATCCTACGGACTAGCGGGGGGCGCTAGGGGAGAGCAGTTCTTC. Complete variable domain (other parts from reference TRBV11-2 and TRBJ2-1): EAGVAQSPRYKIIEKRQSVAFWCNPISGHATLYWYQQILGQGPKLLIQFQNNGVVDDSQLPKDRFSAERLKGVDSTLKIQPAKLEDSAVYLCASSSSYGLAGGARGEQFFGPGTRLTVL.